This T cell receptor beta chain was profiled in a study of T cell changes during pregnancy in multiple sclerosis. Using immunoSEQ multiplex PCR, the repertoire was profiled, and TCRdb retains in-frame clones only, with some absent. The sample contains approximately 54,000 clones, around 90% of which appear only once. Germline CDR1 SGDLS, CDR2 YYNGEE. The CDR3 runs to 14 residues. Trimming took 0 bases from V and 11 from J, leaving 14 bases between them. J is TRBJ2-2 and V is TRBV9; maybe TRBD1 (5 bases). The sequences come from peripheral blood, collected after pregnancy. This receptor was identified in a female donor in good health, enrolled as a control in a pregnancy study. CDR3 amino acids: CASSVAGAGFELFF. The CDR3 region has the DNA TGTGCCAGCAGCGTAGCTGGGGCAGGGTTTGAGCTGTTTTTT. Full variable domain (missing parts from reference TRBV9 and TRBJ2-2): DSGVTQTPKHLITATGQRVTLRCSPRSGDLSVYWYQQSLDQGLQFLIQYYNGEERAKGNILERFSAQQFPDLHSELNLSSLELGDSALYFCASSVAGAGFELFFGEGSRLTVL.